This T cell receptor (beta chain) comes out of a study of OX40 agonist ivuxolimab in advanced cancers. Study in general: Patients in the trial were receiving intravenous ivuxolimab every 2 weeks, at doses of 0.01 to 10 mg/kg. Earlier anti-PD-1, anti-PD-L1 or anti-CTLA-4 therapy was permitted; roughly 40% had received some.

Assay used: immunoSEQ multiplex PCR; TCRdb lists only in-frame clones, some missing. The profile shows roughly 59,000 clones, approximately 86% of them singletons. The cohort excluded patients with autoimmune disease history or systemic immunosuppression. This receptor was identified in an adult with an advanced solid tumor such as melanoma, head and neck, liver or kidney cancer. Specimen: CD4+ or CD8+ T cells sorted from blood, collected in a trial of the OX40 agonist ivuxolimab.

CDR3 coding DNA: TGTGCCAGCAGCTTGGAAGGGTCCCATGGCTACACCTTC. Protein sequence: CASSLEGSHGYTF. The V gene is TRBV5-5, the J gene TRBJ1-2, with D hard to call. V was trimmed by 0 bases and J by 6 bases, leaving 9 bases between them. This CDR3 has 13 amino acids. The germline CDR1 and CDR2 sequences are SGHKS and YYEKEE (reference sequence).